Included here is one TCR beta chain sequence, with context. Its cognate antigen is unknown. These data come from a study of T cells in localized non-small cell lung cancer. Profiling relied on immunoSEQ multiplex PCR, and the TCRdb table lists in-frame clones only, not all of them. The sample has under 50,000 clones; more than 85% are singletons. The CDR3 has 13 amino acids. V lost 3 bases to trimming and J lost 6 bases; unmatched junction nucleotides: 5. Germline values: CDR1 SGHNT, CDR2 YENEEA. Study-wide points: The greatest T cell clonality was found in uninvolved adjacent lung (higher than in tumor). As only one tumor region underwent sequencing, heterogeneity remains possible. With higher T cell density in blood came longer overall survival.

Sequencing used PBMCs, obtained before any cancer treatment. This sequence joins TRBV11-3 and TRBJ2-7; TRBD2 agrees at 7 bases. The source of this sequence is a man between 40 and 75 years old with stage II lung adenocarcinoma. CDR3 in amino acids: CASSLGSGGEQYF. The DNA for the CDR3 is TGTGCCAGCAGCTTGGGCTCGGGAGGCGAGCAGTACTTC.